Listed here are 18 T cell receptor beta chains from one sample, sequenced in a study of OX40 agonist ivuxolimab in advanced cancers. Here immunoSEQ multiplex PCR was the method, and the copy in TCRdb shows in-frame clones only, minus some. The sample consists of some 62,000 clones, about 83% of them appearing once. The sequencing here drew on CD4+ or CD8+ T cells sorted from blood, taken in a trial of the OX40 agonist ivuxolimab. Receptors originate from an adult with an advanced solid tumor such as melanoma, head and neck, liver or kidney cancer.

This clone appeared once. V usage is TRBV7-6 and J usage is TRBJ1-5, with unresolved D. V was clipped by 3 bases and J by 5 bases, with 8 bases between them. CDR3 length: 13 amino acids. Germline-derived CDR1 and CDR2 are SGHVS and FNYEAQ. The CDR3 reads CASSFAFDQPQHF. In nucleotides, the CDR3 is TGTGCCAGCAGCTTTGCTTTCGATCAGCCCCAGCATTTT. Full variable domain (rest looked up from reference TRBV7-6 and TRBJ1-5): GAGVSQSPRYKVTKRGQDVALRCDPISGHVSLYWYRQALGQGPEFLTYFNYEAQQDKSGLPNDRFSAERPEGSISTLTIQRTEQRDSAMYRCASSFAFDQPQHFGDGTRLSIL.

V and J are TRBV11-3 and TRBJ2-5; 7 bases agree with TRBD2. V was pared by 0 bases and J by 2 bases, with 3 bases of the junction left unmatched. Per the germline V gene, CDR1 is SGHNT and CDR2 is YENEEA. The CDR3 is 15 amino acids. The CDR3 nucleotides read TGTGCCAGCAGCTTAGAGACTAGCAGACAAGAGACCCAGTACTTC. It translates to CASSLETSRQETQYF.

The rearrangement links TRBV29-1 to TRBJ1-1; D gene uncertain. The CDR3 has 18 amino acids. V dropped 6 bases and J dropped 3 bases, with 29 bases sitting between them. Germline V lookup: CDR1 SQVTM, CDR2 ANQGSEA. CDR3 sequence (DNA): TGCAGCGTCCTAAGGGTCATGAGTCTCGCCCCCGGTGACACTGAAGCTTTCTTT. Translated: CSVLRVMSLAPGDTEAFF.

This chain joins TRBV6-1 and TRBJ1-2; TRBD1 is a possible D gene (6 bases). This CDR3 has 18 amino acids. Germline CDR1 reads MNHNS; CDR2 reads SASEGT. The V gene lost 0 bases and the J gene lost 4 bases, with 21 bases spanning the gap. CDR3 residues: CASSEAVLRGGRIYGYTF. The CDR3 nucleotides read TGTGCCAGCAGTGAAGCGGTACTCAGGGGAGGTCGGATCTATGGCTACACCTTC.

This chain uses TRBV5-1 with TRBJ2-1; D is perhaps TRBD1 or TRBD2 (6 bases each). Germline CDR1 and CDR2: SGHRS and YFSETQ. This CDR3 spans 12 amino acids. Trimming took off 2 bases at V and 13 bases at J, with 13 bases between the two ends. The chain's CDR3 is CASSFLPGAQFF. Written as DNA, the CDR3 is TGCGCCAGCAGCTTCCTTCCGGGGGCACAGTTCTTC.

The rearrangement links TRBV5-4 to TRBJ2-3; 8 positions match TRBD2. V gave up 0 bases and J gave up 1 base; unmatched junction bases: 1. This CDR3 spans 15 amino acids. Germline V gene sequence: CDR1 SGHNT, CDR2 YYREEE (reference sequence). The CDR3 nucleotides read TGTGCCAGCAGCTTGGAACTAGCGGGCACAGATACGCAGTATTTT. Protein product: CASSLELAGTDTQYF.

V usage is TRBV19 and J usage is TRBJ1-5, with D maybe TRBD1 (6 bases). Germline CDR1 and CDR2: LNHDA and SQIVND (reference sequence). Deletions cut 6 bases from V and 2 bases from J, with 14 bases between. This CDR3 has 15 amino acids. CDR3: CASRPTGTGNQPQHF. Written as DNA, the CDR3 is TGTGCCAGTAGACCAACAGGGACGGGCAATCAGCCCCAGCATTTT.

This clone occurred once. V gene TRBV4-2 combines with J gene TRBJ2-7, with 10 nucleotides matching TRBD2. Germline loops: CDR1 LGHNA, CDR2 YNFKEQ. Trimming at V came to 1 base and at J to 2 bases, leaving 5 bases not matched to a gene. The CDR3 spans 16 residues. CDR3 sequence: CASSQAPAGGPYEQYF. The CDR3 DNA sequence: TGTGCCAGCAGCCAAGCGCCAGCGGGGGGGCCCTACGAGCAGTACTTC.

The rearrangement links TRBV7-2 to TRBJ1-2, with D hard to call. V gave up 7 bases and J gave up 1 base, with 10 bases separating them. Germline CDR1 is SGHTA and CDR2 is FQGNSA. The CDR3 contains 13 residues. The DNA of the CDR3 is TGTGCCAGCACCGCCCTCCGTAACTATGGCTACACCTTC. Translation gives CASTALRNYGYTF.

CDR3 DNA: TGTGCCAGCAGCTCAGACGGGCCAACCTATGGCTACACCTTC. Encoded protein: CASSSDGPTYGYTF. The chain joins TRBV7-9 to TRBJ1-2, with D uncertain. V was pared by 4 bases and J by 4 bases, with 13 bases between. Germline assignment: CDR1 SEHNR and CDR2 FQNEAQ (reference sequence). The CDR3 has 14 residues.

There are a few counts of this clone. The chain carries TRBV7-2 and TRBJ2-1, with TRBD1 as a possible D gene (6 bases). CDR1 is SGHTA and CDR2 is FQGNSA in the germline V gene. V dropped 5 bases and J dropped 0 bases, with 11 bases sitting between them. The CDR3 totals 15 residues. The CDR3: CASSTGWSSYNEQFF. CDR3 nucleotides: TGTGCCAGCAGCACAGGGTGGAGCTCCTACAATGAGCAGTTCTTC.

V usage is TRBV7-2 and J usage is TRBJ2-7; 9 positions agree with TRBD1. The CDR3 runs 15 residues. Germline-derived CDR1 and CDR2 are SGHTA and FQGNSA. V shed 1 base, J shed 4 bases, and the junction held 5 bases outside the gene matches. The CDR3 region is CASSLVGQGTYEQYF. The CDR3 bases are TGTGCCAGCAGCTTAGTGGGACAGGGCACGTACGAGCAGTACTTC.

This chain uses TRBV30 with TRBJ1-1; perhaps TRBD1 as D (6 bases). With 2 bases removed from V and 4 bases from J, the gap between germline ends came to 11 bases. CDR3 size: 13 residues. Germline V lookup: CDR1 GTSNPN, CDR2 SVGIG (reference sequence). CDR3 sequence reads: CAWSRTVTTEAFF. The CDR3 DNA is TGTGCCTGGAGTCGGACAGTTACCACTGAAGCTTTCTTT.

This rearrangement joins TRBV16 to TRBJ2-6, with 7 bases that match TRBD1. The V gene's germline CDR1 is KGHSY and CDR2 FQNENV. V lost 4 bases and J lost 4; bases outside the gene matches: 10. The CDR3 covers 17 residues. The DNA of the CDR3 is TGTGCCAGCAGCCTCGGAGAGGGGGCACGGGGGGCCAACGTCCTGACTTTC. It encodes CASSLGEGARGANVLTF. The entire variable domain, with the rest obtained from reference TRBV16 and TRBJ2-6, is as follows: GEEVAQTPKHLVRGEGQKAKLYCAPIKGHSYVFWYQQVLKNEFKFLISFQNENVFDETGMPKERFSAKCLPNSPCSLEIQATKLEDSAVYFCASSLGEGARGANVLTFGAGSRLTVL.

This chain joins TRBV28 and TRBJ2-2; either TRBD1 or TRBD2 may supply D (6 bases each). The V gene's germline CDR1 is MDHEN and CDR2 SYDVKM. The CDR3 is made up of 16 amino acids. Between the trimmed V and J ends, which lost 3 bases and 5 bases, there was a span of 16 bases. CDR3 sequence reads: CASSLPWGARTGELFF. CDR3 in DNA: TGTGCCAGCAGTTTGCCATGGGGGGCGCGTACCGGGGAGCTGTTTTTT.

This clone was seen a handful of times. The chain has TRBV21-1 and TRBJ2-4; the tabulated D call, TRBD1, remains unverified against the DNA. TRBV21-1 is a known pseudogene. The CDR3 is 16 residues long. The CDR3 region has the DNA TGTGCCAGCAGCAAAGGTACAGAACTAGCCAAAAACATTCAGTACTTC. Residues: CASSKGTELAKNIQYF.

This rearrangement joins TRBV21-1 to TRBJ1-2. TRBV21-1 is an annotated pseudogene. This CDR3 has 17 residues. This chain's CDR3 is CASSTQKSVDSSYGYTF. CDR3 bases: TGTGCCAGCAGCACCCAAAAATCCGTTGATTCCTCTTATGGCTACACCTTC.

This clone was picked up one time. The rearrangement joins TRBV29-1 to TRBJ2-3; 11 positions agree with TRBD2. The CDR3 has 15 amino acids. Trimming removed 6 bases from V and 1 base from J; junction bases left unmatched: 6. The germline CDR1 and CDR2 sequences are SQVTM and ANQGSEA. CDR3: CSVILAGGGTDTQYF. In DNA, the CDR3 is TGCAGCGTGATCCTAGCGGGGGGCGGCACAGATACGCAGTATTTT.